The 27 T cell receptor beta chains in this list originate from one sample, sequenced in a study of CD8 T cells in ankylosing spondylitis. TCRdb analysed the 5' RACE reads with MiXCR anew, one entry per CDR3 protein. This sample has under 300,000 distinct CDR3 sequences, with roughly a tenth found just once. Sequencing used blood, either unsorted or a sorted T cell fraction (not recorded which). These receptors were obtained from a male donor with ankylosing spondylitis or in good health (not recorded which).

This clonotype has more than one count but fewer than ten. This chain joins TRBV30 and TRBJ2-5, with 12 bases matching TRBD1. This CDR3 is built from 17 residues. Looked up from germline, CDR1 is GTSNPN and CDR2 is SVGIG (reference sequence). The V segment lost 1 base and the J segment 2 bases; nucleotides outside the gene matches: 8. The CDR3, as DNA: TGTGCCTGGAGTGAAGGGACAGGGGGCCCCAAACAAGAGACCCAGTACTTC. Its translation is CAWSEGTGGPKQETQYF.

This clonotype was seen many times. The CDR3 nucleotides are TGTGCCAGCAGCATTCTTGTGGCTTTCTCTGGAAACACCATATATTTT. It codes for CASSILVAFSGNTIYF. The chain employs TRBV11-2 and TRBJ1-3; D unclear. With 5 bases removed from V and 0 bases from J, the gap between germline ends came to 14 bases. The CDR3 loop spans 16 amino acids. Germline values: CDR1 SGHAT, CDR2 FQNNGV.

Ten or more counts support this clonotype. The chain joins TRBV6-1 to TRBJ1-1; D is perhaps TRBD1 (5 bases). V was trimmed by 2 bases and J by 6 bases, leaving 10 bases between them. The length of the CDR3 is 13 residues. From germline, CDR1 is MNHNS and CDR2 SASEGT. The CDR3 coding sequence is TGTGCCAGCAGTGAACTTAGGGGATCTGAAGCTTTCTTT. Its protein product is CASSELRGSEAFF.

This clonotype was seen only a few times. This chain links TRBV5-1 with TRBJ2-2; no clear D gene. This CDR3 contains 14 residues. The V gene lost 4 bases and the J gene lost 5 bases, with 12 bases spanning the gap. The V gene's germline CDR1 is SGHRS and CDR2 YFSETQ. The CDR3: CASSALPETGELFF. In nucleotides, the CDR3 is TGCGCCAGCAGCGCCCTTCCAGAAACCGGGGAGCTGTTTTTT.

This clonotype was recorded at least ten times. This chain connects TRBV20-1 to TRBJ2-3; maybe TRBD1 (7 bases). Germline V gene lookup returns CDR1 DFQATT and CDR2 SNEGSKA (reference sequence). The germline V and J ends were trimmed by 3 bases and 5 bases, with 15 bases remaining between them. The CDR3 totals 14 residues. CDR3 amino acids: CSASEGQGGDTQYF. The CDR3 DNA follows: TGCAGTGCTAGTGAGGGCCAGGGGGGAGATACGCAGTATTTT.

This clonotype was seen ten or more times. The J gene is TRBJ2-4, the V gene TRBV20-1, with 11 positions matching TRBD2. This CDR3 is built from 14 residues. Trimming cost V 5 bases and J 4 bases; bases outside gene matches: 4. Germline V CDR1 and CDR2: DFQATT, SNEGSKA (reference sequence). For the CDR3, the DNA is TGCAGTGCTCTCCTAGCGGGAGGTAAAAACATTCAGTACTTC. Translating it yields CSALLAGGKNIQYF.

To note about this clonotype: This may be a read error, as it is one base from a much larger clone. V is TRBV5-1 and J is TRBJ2-2; D remains ambiguous. Germline CDR1 SGHRS, CDR2 YFSETQ. This CDR3 region has 15 residues. This CDR3 reads CAGSLATISTGELFF. CDR3 in DNA: TGCGCCGGCAGCTTGGCAACGATTAGCACCGGGGAGCTGTTTTTT.

This clonotype was found many times. The CDR3 reads CASSISRTGELFF. CDR3 nucleotides: TGTGCCAGCAGTATCTCGCGGACCGGGGAGCTGTTTTTT. The V call is TRBV12-3 or TRBV12-4, the J call TRBJ2-2; D is unclear. The CDR3 has 13 residues. Trimming cost V 5 bases and J 5 bases, with 9 bases left between them.

This clonotype was seen a handful of times. The chain uses TRBV7-2 and TRBJ2-6; D tentatively reads TRBD1 or TRBD2 (5 bases each). Germline loops: CDR1 SGHTA, CDR2 FQGNSA. The V and J ends lost 1 base and 2 bases respectively, with 9 bases between them. CDR3 length: 16 amino acids. The CDR3 loop reads CASSLGLGAGANVLTF. The CDR3 nucleotides read TGTGCCAGCAGCTTAGGTTTGGGGGCTGGGGCCAACGTCCTGACTTTC.

The gene calls are TRBV29-1 and TRBJ1-2, with no clear D. This CDR3 comprises 13 residues. Per germline, CDR1 SQVTM and CDR2 ANQGSEA. V was shortened by 1 base and J by 3 bases, with 9 bases between the two germline ends. The CDR3 sequence is CSVEGQVDYGYTF. CDR3 nucleotides: TGCAGCGTTGAAGGCCAGGTAGACTATGGCTACACCTTC.

This clonotype was seen just once. The genes are TRBV6-5 and TRBJ1-5; D possibly corresponds to TRBD1 (5 bases). The germline V gene encodes CDR1 MNHEY and CDR2 SVGAGI. CDR3 length: 14 amino acids. Trimming removed 8 bases from V and 3 bases from J, with 14 bases in between. The CDR3 DNA sequence: TGTGCCAGCGGATACGGGGCATACAATCAGCCCCAGCATTTT. It yields the protein CASGYGAYNQPQHF.

In regard to this clonotype: One base away lies a much larger clone, so this may be a sequencing read error. V and J are TRBV20-1 and TRBJ2-7; TRBD2 matches at 14 bases. CDR1 DFQATT and CDR2 SNEGSKA come from the germline V gene (reference sequence). The V gene end was trimmed by 8 bases and the J gene end by 1 base; junction bases not matched to a gene: 13. The CDR3 is made up of 17 amino acids. The CDR3 sequence is CSTARGLAGEMSYEQYF. The CDR3 DNA sequence: TGCAGTACCGCGCGGGGACTAGCGGGAGAGATGTCCTACGAGCAGTACTTC.

V usage is TRBV5-6 and J usage is TRBJ2-7; 7 nucleotides agree with TRBD2. The CDR3 loop spans 13 amino acids. V lost 4 bases and J lost 2; bases outside the gene matches: 3. The germline CDR1 and CDR2 sequences are SGHDT and YYEEEE. The CDR3 nucleotides read TGTGCCAGCAGCATTGGGACTACCTACGAGCAGTACTTC. It is translated as CASSIGTTYEQYF.

This clonotype was observed many times. This rearrangement joins TRBV12-3 or TRBV12-4 to TRBJ2-5, with D unresolved. V was shortened by 8 bases and J by 0 bases, with 10 bases between the two germline ends. CDR3 size: 13 residues. The CDR3: CASATGHQETQYF. DNA for the CDR3: TGTGCCAGCGCTACCGGGCACCAAGAGACCCAGTACTTC.

In this sample, this clonotype turned up many times. V gene TRBV30 combines with J gene TRBJ2-5, with D unclear. This CDR3 has 14 amino acids. The germline CDR1 and CDR2 sequences are GTSNPN and SVGIG (reference sequence). The V gene lost 4 bases and the J gene lost 4 bases, with 16 bases spanning the gap. In DNA, the CDR3 is TGTGCCTGGACACAGAGGTCCGGCGGAGAGACCCAGTACTTC. Residues: CAWTQRSGGETQYF.

This clonotype was seen only a few times. The J gene is TRBJ1-4, the V gene TRBV6-1, with 8 bases matching TRBD1. The J segment lost 2 bases and the V segment lost 3 bases, leaving 2 bases of the junction unmatched. The CDR3 runs to 15 residues. CDR1 MNHNS and CDR2 SASEGT come from the germline V gene. The CDR3 loop reads CASSDSGGTNEKLFF. The CDR3 DNA sequence: TGTGCCAGCAGTGATTCAGGGGGCACTAATGAAAAACTGTTTTTT.

The table lists this clonotype with many counts. V and J are TRBV6-1 and TRBJ1-1, with D tentatively TRBD1 (5 bases). V gave up 2 bases and J gave up 3 bases, with 10 bases separating them. The CDR3 runs 14 residues. In germline, CDR1 is MNHNS, CDR2 SASEGT. In nucleotides, the CDR3 is TGTGCCAGCAGTGAAAGGGGCAGGGACACTGAAGCTTTCTTT. This sequence encodes CASSERGRDTEAFF.

This clonotype was recorded many times. V is TRBV2 and J is TRBJ1-1, with a weak D call TRBD1 (5 bases). The CDR3 is 14 residues long. Trimming pared 8 bases from V and 2 bases from J, leaving 15 bases between. Looked up from germline, CDR1 is SNHLY and CDR2 is FYNNEI. CDR3 region: CASFAPGTNTEAFF. The CDR3 nucleotides read TGTGCCAGCTTTGCCCCGGGGACTAACACTGAAGCTTTCTTT. Full variable domain (missing parts from reference TRBV2 and TRBJ1-1): EPEVTQTPSHQVTQMGQEVILRCVPISNHLYFYWYRQILGQKVEFLVSFYNNEISEKSEIFDDQFSVERPDGSNFTLKIRSTKLEDSAMYFCASFAPGTNTEAFFGQGTRLTVV.

This clonotype showed up many times. V gene TRBV5-1 combines with J gene TRBJ2-1; 11 positions agree with TRBD2. This CDR3 is built from 15 residues. The junction had 5 bases not matched to a gene; V was cut back by 4 bases and J by 5 bases. The V gene's germline CDR1 is SGHRS and CDR2 YFSETQ. CDR3 bases: TGCGCCAGCAGCCCAATAGCGGGAGGGAACAATGAGCAGTTCTTC. This encodes CASSPIAGGNNEQFF.

This clonotype was recorded at least ten times. V and J are TRBV27 and TRBJ2-7, with 8 bases aligning to TRBD2. V lost 3 bases and J lost 3; bases outside the gene matches: 7. The CDR3 runs 15 residues. Germline CDR1 is MNHEY and CDR2 is SMNVEV (reference sequence). The DNA for the CDR3 is TGTGCCAGCAGTTTTAAATGGCGGGGGGACTACGAGCAGTACTTC. It translates to CASSFKWRGDYEQYF.

The genes are TRBV20-1 and TRBJ2-7, with TRBD2 matching 14 bases. Germline V gene data show CDR1 as DFQATT and CDR2 as SNEGSKA (reference sequence). The CDR3 has 19 residues. The trim removed 1 base at V and 4 bases at J, leaving 15 bases unmatched. The chain's CDR3 is CSARAQTPRTSGGLYEQYF. In DNA form, the CDR3 reads TGCAGTGCTAGAGCCCAGACCCCCAGGACTAGCGGGGGGTTGTACGAGCAGTACTTC.

This clonotype has at least ten counts. This chain uses TRBV20-1 with TRBJ1-5; a weak D match, TRBD1 (6 bases). Germline V CDR1 and CDR2: DFQATT, SNEGSKA (reference sequence). The CDR3 loop spans 17 amino acids. Trimming left V 3 bases short and J 4 bases short, with 22 bases between. CDR3 nucleotides: TGCAGTGCTAGTAACACTATCGGGACACCCAGTAATCAGCCCCAGCATTTT. This gives the protein CSASNTIGTPSNQPQHF.

This clonotype has ten or more counts. The chain recombines TRBV9 with TRBJ2-2, with D tentatively TRBD1 (6 bases). Trimming took off 4 bases at V and 4 bases at J, with 17 bases between the two ends. This CDR3 is built from 16 residues. From germline, CDR1 is SGDLS and CDR2 YYNGEE. The DNA for the CDR3 is TGTGCCAGCAGCCCAGTAGGGGGTAGTTCCACCGGGGAGCTGTTTTTT. This encodes CASSPVGGSSTGELFF.

The chain has TRBV20-1 and TRBJ2-7; D may correspond to TRBD1 or TRBD2 (6 bases each). Trimming removed 1 base from V and 3 bases from J, with 16 bases in between. CDR3 length: 15 residues. Looked up from germline, CDR1 is DFQATT and CDR2 is SNEGSKA (reference sequence). CDR3 sequence: CSARAPGGGIYEQYF. The DNA of the CDR3 is TGCAGTGCTAGAGCCCCCGGGGGCGGGATCTACGAGCAGTACTTC.

This clonotype was seen ten or more times. The CDR3 loop is CASSQSRTEAFF. CDR3 DNA sequence: TGTGCCAGCTCACAATCAAGGACTGAAGCTTTCTTT. This sequence joins TRBV18 and TRBJ1-1; D is ambiguous. The V gene lost 4 bases and the J gene lost 5 bases, with 8 bases spanning the gap. CDR3 length: 12 amino acids. In germline, CDR1 is KGHSH, CDR2 LQKENI.

The chain couples TRBV7-2 to TRBJ1-6, with D maybe TRBD1 (5 bases). Trimming cost V 2 bases and J 13 bases, with 18 bases left between them. Germline CDR1 SGHTA, CDR2 FQGNSA. The CDR3 extends over 15 amino acids. The CDR3 DNA sequence: TGTGCCAGCAGCTTAATTCGAACAGGATTTTCGCCCCTCCACTTT. Translating it yields CASSLIRTGFSPLHF.

This chain uses TRBV7-9 with TRBJ2-5; D gene unclear. The V gene lost 1 base and the J gene lost 0 bases, with 12 bases spanning the gap. Germline loops: CDR1 SEHNR, CDR2 FQNEAQ (reference sequence). The CDR3 covers 16 residues. CDR3: CASSLGGGVDQETQYF. The CDR3 coding sequence is TGTGCCAGCAGCTTAGGAGGTGGAGTGGACCAAGAGACCCAGTACTTC.